This paragraph reports one T cell receptor beta chain. Germline-derived CDR1 and CDR2 are MDHEN and SYDVKM. The CDR3 spans 14 residues. V was shortened by 2 bases and J by 0 bases, with 8 bases between the two germline ends. Amplified TCR beta CDR3 regions derived from RNA transcripts. The TCR CDR3 first-round RT-PCR relied on the HTBI primer set. TCRdb independently ran MiXCR on the multiplex PCR reads; one entry per CDR3 protein. The sample carries some 720,000 distinct CDR3 sequences, about 17% recorded once. This sample was taken from a study of T cells in Graves' hyperthyroidism and ophthalmopathy.

Sequences were obtained from blood. The J gene is TRBJ2-7, the V gene TRBV28; D is uncertain. The source of this sequence is a man between 18 and 35 years old with Graves' hyperthyroidism. CDR3 loop: CASSLGYRSYEQYF. CDR3 sequence (DNA): TGTGCCAGCAGTTTAGGGTATCGCTCCTACGAGCAGTACTTC.